A single sample is the source of the 31 T cell receptor beta chains below, sequenced in a study of radiotherapy plus CTLA-4 blockade in lung cancer. Profiled with immunoSEQ multiplex PCR; TCRdb holds only in-frame clones, not every one. The profile shows 40,000 or so clones, under 80% of them singletons. The material was peripheral blood, obtained from a patient treated with radiotherapy plus ipilimumab. The receptors were sampled from a human donor with non-small cell lung cancer who had stable disease on radiotherapy plus ipilimumab.

The rearrangement links TRBV5-1 to TRBJ2-5; D unclear. Germline lookup yields CDR1 SGHRS and CDR2 YFSETQ. This CDR3 has 13 residues. V gave up 0 bases and J gave up 0 bases, with 3 bases separating them. The CDR3 sequence: CASSLADQETQYF. The CDR3 nucleotides are TGCGCCAGCAGCTTGGCGGACCAAGAGACCCAGTACTTC. The whole variable domain, filled in from reference TRBV5-1 and TRBJ2-5, reads KAGVTQTPRYLIKTRGQQVTLSCSPISGHRSVSWYQQTPGQGLQFLFEYFSETQRNKGNFPGRFSGRQFSNSRSEMNVSTLELGDSALYLCASSLADQETQYFGPGTRLLVL.

The table lists this clone with a few counts. The gene calls are TRBV30 and TRBJ1-4; TRBD1 is a possible D gene (6 bases). V was clipped by 0 bases and J by 6 bases, with 14 bases between them. Germline loops: CDR1 GTSNPN, CDR2 SVGIG (reference sequence). This CDR3 is built from 15 residues. CDR3 bases: TGTGCCTGGAGTGTACTCGGGGCAGGGGATGAAAAACTGTTTTTT. Translated: CAWSVLGAGDEKLFF.

CDR3 protein: CASSLEGLTETQYF. As DNA, the CDR3 is TGTGCCAGCAGCTTGGAGGGGTTAACAGAGACCCAGTACTTC. This chain links TRBV5-4 with TRBJ2-5, with D possibly being TRBD1 (5 bases). Germline CDR1 SGHNT, CDR2 YYREEE (reference sequence). The CDR3 is 14 residues long. V lost 0 bases to trimming and J lost 4 bases, with 10 bases between them.

This clone was picked up a small number of times. The J gene is TRBJ2-1, the V gene TRBV5-1; 8 bases match TRBD1. Germline values: CDR1 SGHRS, CDR2 YFSETQ. V gave up 7 bases and J gave up 4 bases; unmatched junction bases: 7. CDR3 length: 14 amino acids. The chain's CDR3 is CASHQGAGYNEQFF. CDR3 nucleotides: TGCGCCAGCCACCAGGGGGCGGGGTACAATGAGCAGTTCTTC.

About this clone: This CDR3 is also generated by other DNA sequences in the sample. The chain combines TRBV15 with TRBJ2-5; D remains unclear. Between the trimmed V and J ends, which lost 2 bases and 3 bases, there was a span of 4 bases. Germline lookup yields CDR1 LNHNV and CDR2 YYDKDF (reference sequence). This CDR3 is built from 12 residues. The CDR3 spells CATSRQKETQYF. In nucleotides, the CDR3 is TGTGCCACCAGCAGACAAAAAGAGACCCAGTACTTC.

J is TRBJ1-1 and V is TRBV11-3; D is ambiguous. Germline V gives CDR1 SGHNT, CDR2 YENEEA. Trimming took off 4 bases at V and 3 bases at J, with 12 bases between the two ends. The CDR3 runs 14 residues. CDR3 region: CASSSLFGYTEAFF. The CDR3 DNA is TGTGCCAGCAGCTCCTTGTTCGGGTACACTGAAGCTTTCTTT.

The CDR3 sequence: CSARRSQVDNEQFF. In DNA, the CDR3 is TGCAGCGCCCGTCGGTCCCAGGTGGACAATGAGCAGTTCTTC. The chain couples TRBV29-1 to TRBJ2-1; D is uncertain. Trimming removed 7 bases at V and 5 bases at J, with 18 bases between. Germline CDR1 is SQVTM and CDR2 is ANQGSEA. The CDR3 runs 14 residues.

The V call is TRBV9, the J call TRBJ1-5; possible D gene TRBD1, 6 bases. CDR1 SGDLS and CDR2 YYNGEE come from the germline V gene. This CDR3 has 15 residues. The V end was cut by 3 bases, the J end by 1 base, with 11 bases between. DNA of the CDR3: TGTGCCAGCAGCGCCCAGGGGTCGAGCAATCAGCCCCAGCATTTT. It codes for CASSAQGSSNQPQHF.

V and J are TRBV30 and TRBJ2-3, with 9 bases matching TRBD2. Per germline, CDR1 GTSNPN and CDR2 SVGIG (reference sequence). The junction had 3 bases not matched to a gene; V was cut back by 2 bases and J by 9 bases. The CDR3 spans 12 residues. This CDR3 reads CAWSSLAGTQYF. The CDR3 nucleotides are TGTGCCTGGAGTTCGCTAGCGGGGACGCAGTATTTT.

V is TRBV19 and J is TRBJ2-7, with a possible D match to TRBD1 (6 bases). The CDR3 sequence is 15 residues long. Looked up from germline, CDR1 is LNHDA and CDR2 is SQIVND (reference sequence). The ends were cut back, 5 bases at V and 2 bases at J, with 16 bases in the middle. DNA for the CDR3: TGTGCCAGTAGTCCCCGGACAGTATCGACCTACGAGCAGTACTTC. Its translation is CASSPRTVSTYEQYF.

This clone was picked up a small number of times. The chain uses TRBV5-6 and TRBJ2-7; 8 nucleotides agree with TRBD1. From germline, CDR1 is SGHDT and CDR2 YYEEEE. The length of the CDR3 is 14 residues. V shed 4 bases, J shed 6 bases, and the junction held 9 bases outside the gene matches. The CDR3 here is CASSQAPTGAEQYF. Here the CDR3 DNA reads TGTGCCAGCAGCCAAGCCCCGACAGGGGCCGAGCAGTACTTC.

This clone was recorded at least ten times. The chain is built from TRBV29-1 and TRBJ2-7; no clear D. CDR3 size: 14 residues. V gave up 4 bases and J gave up 0 bases, with 13 bases separating them. Per the germline V gene, CDR1 is SQVTM and CDR2 is ANQGSEA. CDR3: CSVAPYWSSYEQYF. DNA of the CDR3: TGCAGCGTTGCCCCTTACTGGAGCTCCTACGAGCAGTACTTC.

The CDR3 protein is CASSGTFNYGYTF. CDR3 sequence (DNA): TGTGCCAGCAGCGGGACATTTAACTATGGCTACACCTTC. The gene calls are TRBV7-2 and TRBJ1-2, with D possibly TRBD1 on 6 matching bases. Germline CDR1 and CDR2: SGHTA and FQGNSA. V lost 5 bases and J lost 1, with 8 bases in between. The CDR3 spans 13 residues. The full variable domain, its missing parts supplied by reference TRBV7-2 and TRBJ1-2, is GAGVSQSPSNKVTEKGKDVELRCDPISGHTALYWYRQSLGQGLEFLIYFQGNSAPDKSGLPSDRFSAERTGGSVSTLTIQRTQQEDSAVYLCASSGTFNYGYTFGSGTRLTVV.

The chain couples TRBV2 to TRBJ1-2; 7 bases fit TRBD1. This CDR3 is 14 amino acids long. Trimming removed 7 bases from V and 7 bases from J; junction bases left unmatched: 12. The V gene's germline CDR1 is SNHLY and CDR2 FYNNEI. The CDR3 loop is CASMEDRAWRGYTF. CDR3 nucleotides: TGTGCCAGCATGGAAGACAGGGCCTGGCGTGGCTACACCTTC. Complete variable domain (other parts from reference TRBV2 and TRBJ1-2): EPEVTQTPSHQVTQMGQEVILRCVPISNHLYFYWYRQILGQKVEFLVSFYNNEISEKSEIFDDQFSVERPDGSNFTLKIRSTKLEDSAMYFCASMEDRAWRGYTFGSGTRLTVV.

The chain joins TRBV6-4 to TRBJ1-1, with a weak D call TRBD1 (5 bases). CDR3 length: 15 amino acids. The V and J ends lost 5 bases and 7 bases respectively, with 20 bases between them. Germline-derived CDR1 and CDR2 are MRHNA and SNTAGT. The CDR3 bases are TGTGCCAGCAGTCAATCCGGGACTCGGACGGTTGAAGCTTTCTTT. Its translation is CASSQSGTRTVEAFF.

The chain recombines TRBV6-5 with TRBJ1-2; 12 nucleotides align to TRBD1. The J segment lost 8 bases and the V segment lost 6 bases, leaving 7 bases of the junction unmatched. The CDR3 consists of 14 residues. Germline lookup yields CDR1 MNHEY and CDR2 SVGAGI. CDR3 in amino acids: CASRRGQGARGYTF. The CDR3 nucleotides read TGTGCCAGCAGACGGGGACAGGGGGCGAGAGGCTACACCTTC.

This chain connects TRBV23-1 to TRBJ2-7; 9 bases line up with TRBD1. TRBV23-1 is designated an ORF whose function remains uncertain. The CDR3 runs 15 residues. After removal of 3 bases from V and 3 bases from J, the junction contained 6 bases not matched to a gene. The CDR3 DNA is TGCGCCAGCAGTCATCCCGGGACAGGGAGCTACGAGCAGTACTTC. This gives the protein CASSHPGTGSYEQYF.

The chain links TRBV6-5 to TRBJ2-7; 7 positions agree with TRBD1. Trimming cost V 0 bases and J 4 bases; bases outside gene matches: 9. Germline V gene data show CDR1 as MNHEY and CDR2 as SVGAGI. The CDR3 loop spans 16 amino acids. DNA for the CDR3: TGTGCCAGCAGTTACTCGGCTTACCGGGACAGATACGAGCAGTACTTC. Its translation: CASSYSAYRDRYEQYF.

This chain's CDR3 is CASSPRGGVNEQFF. The CDR3 DNA reads as TGTGCCAGCAGTCCGCGGGGGGGGGTCAATGAGCAGTTCTTC. V gene TRBV7-3 combines with J gene TRBJ2-1, with 9 nucleotides matching TRBD2. The CDR3 spans 14 residues. V dropped 6 bases and J dropped 6; count of bases not matched to a gene: 6. Germline V CDR1 and CDR2: SGHTA, FQGTGA.

The chain links TRBV5-1 to TRBJ1-2, with D unclear. Germline V gene data show CDR1 as SGHRS and CDR2 as YFSETQ. This CDR3 is 14 amino acids long. Trimming left V 0 bases short and J 1 base short, with 7 bases between. As DNA, the CDR3 is TGCGCCAGCAGCTTGGGAGCGGATAACTATGGCTACACCTTC. It yields the protein CASSLGADNYGYTF.

This clone was seen a single time. CDR3 sequence: CASSKGNAGTAVGYTF. The CDR3 region has the DNA TGTGCCAGCAGCAAAGGAAACGCCGGGACAGCCGTTGGCTACACCTTC. The V call is TRBV5-4, the J call TRBJ1-2; 7 bases agree with TRBD1. The CDR3 is 16 residues long. V lost 4 bases and J lost 7; bases outside the gene matches: 16. From germline, CDR1 is SGHNT and CDR2 YYREEE (reference sequence).

The chain employs TRBV7-2 and TRBJ1-6; weak D call: TRBD1 (5 bases). CDR3 length: 11 residues. V was pared by 5 bases and J by 14 bases, with 10 bases between. Germline loops: CDR1 SGHTA, CDR2 FQGNSA. The CDR3: CASSRGVALHF. The CDR3 DNA reads as TGTGCCAGCAGCCGGGGGGTGGCCCTCCACTTT. Full variable domain (rest looked up from reference TRBV7-2 and TRBJ1-6): GAGVSQSPSNKVTEKGKDVELRCDPISGHTALYWYRQSLGQGLEFLIYFQGNSAPDKSGLPSDRFSAERTGGSVSTLTIQRTQQEDSAVYLCASSRGVALHFGNGTRLTVT.

The J gene is TRBJ1-1, the V gene TRBV5-1, with D uncertain. The V end lost 2 bases, the J end lost 0 bases, and 8 bases lay between the germline ends. CDR1 is SGHRS and CDR2 is YFSETQ in the germline V gene. The CDR3 consists of 14 residues. The CDR3 sequence is CASSFDGMNTEAFF. DNA of the CDR3: TGCGCCAGCAGCTTCGACGGGATGAACACTGAAGCTTTCTTT. Supplemented by reference TRBV5-1 and TRBJ1-1, the full variable domain reads KAGVTQTPRYLIKTRGQQVTLSCSPISGHRSVSWYQQTPGQGLQFLFEYFSETQRNKGNFPGRFSGRQFSNSRSEMNVSTLELGDSALYLCASSFDGMNTEAFFGQGTRLTVV.

This clone was found once. J is TRBJ1-2 and V is TRBV29-1; TRBD1 matches at 7 bases. The V and J ends lost 6 bases and 3 bases, in that order; junction bases with no gene match: 4. Germline V gene data show CDR1 as SQVTM and CDR2 as ANQGSEA. The CDR3 has 12 amino acids. This chain's CDR3 is CSVSTGDYGYTF. CDR3 DNA: TGCAGCGTGTCAACAGGGGACTATGGCTACACCTTC.

V usage is TRBV6-6 and J usage is TRBJ2-7, with TRBD1 identical over 10 bases. J gave up 5 bases and V 4 bases, and 8 bases lay outside the gene matches. The CDR3 is made up of 15 amino acids. Germline CDR1 reads MNHNY; CDR2 reads SVGAGI (reference sequence). The CDR3 coding sequence is TGTGCCAGCAGTTCCCACAGACAGGGGGCTAACGAGCAGTACTTC. Its protein is CASSSHRQGANEQYF.

The chain employs TRBV7-9 and TRBJ2-2, with 7 bases identical to TRBD1. CDR1 SEHNR and CDR2 FQNEAQ come from the germline V gene (reference sequence). Trimming removed 5 bases from V and 7 bases from J; junction bases left unmatched: 1. The CDR3 totals 12 residues. As DNA, the CDR3 is TGTGCCAGCAGCCCAGGGGGCGGGGAGCTGTTTTTT. Encoded protein: CASSPGGGELFF.

The chain recombines TRBV6-4 with TRBJ2-3; TRBD2 aligns across 14 bases. CDR1 MRHNA and CDR2 SNTAGT come from the germline V gene. J was trimmed by 1 base and V by 6 bases; bases with no gene match: 15. The length of the CDR3 is 20 residues. CDR3 protein: CASREVGTSGGRKGTDTQYF. The CDR3 coding sequence is TGTGCCAGCAGGGAGGTCGGGACTAGCGGGGGCCGGAAGGGCACAGATACGCAGTATTTT.

This clone was detected only a few times. The gene calls are TRBV7-2 and TRBJ2-1; TRBD1 matches 11 bases. The CDR3 contains 15 residues. In germline, CDR1 is SGHTA, CDR2 FQGNSA. The V and J ends lost 5 bases and 4 bases, in that order; junction bases with no gene match: 4. The chain's CDR3 is CASSQDRGLYNEQFF. The CDR3 DNA sequence: TGTGCCAGCAGCCAGGACAGGGGGCTATACAATGAGCAGTTCTTC.

The chain recombines TRBV7-2 with TRBJ2-2; 9 nucleotides match TRBD1. Germline CDR1 is SGHTA and CDR2 is FQGNSA. This CDR3 spans 16 amino acids. The ends lost 5 bases at V and 6 bases at J; junction bases unmatched: 10. In nucleotides, the CDR3 is TGTGCCAGCAGCACAGGGGGCGCTTCGTTAGCCGGGGAGCTGTTTTTT. It is translated as CASSTGGASLAGELFF.

This clone was found a few times. The rearrangement links TRBV29-1 to TRBJ2-7; D not resolved. Germline V CDR1 and CDR2: SQVTM, ANQGSEA. V was cut by 5 bases and J by 6 bases, with 11 bases left in between. This CDR3 contains 11 residues. The chain's CDR3 is CSVTSEVEQYF. DNA of the CDR3: TGCAGCGTTACCAGTGAAGTCGAGCAGTACTTC.

The rearrangement links TRBV5-4 to TRBJ2-5; possible D gene TRBD2, 7 bases. Trimming stripped 1 base from V and 5 bases from J, with 15 bases between. Germline values: CDR1 SGHNT, CDR2 YYREEE (reference sequence). The CDR3 is 15 residues long. The CDR3 region is CASSLWWGGTETQYF. CDR3 bases: TGTGCCAGCAGCTTGTGGTGGGGGGGCACGGAGACCCAGTACTTC.